The 21 T cell receptor beta chains presented below share a single source sample, sequenced in a study of T cells after yellow fever vaccination. MiXCR was run by TCRdb on the 5' RACE reads, yielding one entry per CDR3 protein. The data show 550,000 or so distinct CDR3 sequences, less than 20% seen once. The input for sequencing was PBMCs, taken 15 days after the yellow fever booster vaccination. The receptors shown here come from a man aged 30 to 45 who received the YFV17D yellow fever vaccine.

This chain connects TRBV12-3 or TRBV12-4 to TRBJ1-1; tentative D call: TRBD1 (5 bases). V gave up 3 bases and J gave up 8 bases, with 10 bases separating them. This CDR3 has 12 residues. The CDR3 bases are TGTGCCAGCAGTTTGGGGGTTGGGGAAGCTTTCTTT. It translates to CASSLGVGEAFF.

Only a few counts were recorded for this clonotype. This chain joins TRBV10-3 and TRBJ1-6; a weak D match, TRBD1 (6 bases). The CDR3 totals 13 residues. Germline CDR1 ENHRY, CDR2 SYGVKD. V lost 9 bases to trimming and J lost 7 bases, with 13 bases between them. The CDR3 DNA sequence: TGTGCCATAAGGACAGCGGACAATTCACCCCTCCACTTT. This codes for CAIRTADNSPLHF.

Only a few counts were recorded for this clonotype. V is TRBV12-3 or TRBV12-4 and J is TRBJ2-1, with D tentatively TRBD2 (6 bases). V lost 6 bases, J lost 9 bases, and 18 bases lay in between. The CDR3 length is 14 residues. The CDR3 bases are TGTGCCAGCAGCGTTCCGGGGACTGTCGGTGAGCAGTTCTTC. Translated: CASSVPGTVGEQFF.

CDR3 sequence (DNA): TGTGCCAGCAGTCGGACAGGGTATTACGCCGGGGAGCTGTTTTTT. The encoded protein is CASSRTGYYAGELFF. This chain connects TRBV6-1 to TRBJ2-2, with 8 bases aligning to TRBD1. The CDR3 spans 15 residues. The trim removed 5 bases at V and 6 bases at J, leaving 8 bases unmatched. Germline CDR1 is MNHNS and CDR2 is SASEGT.

This clonotype was seen repeatedly, ten times or more. The chain joins TRBV12-3 or TRBV12-4 to TRBJ2-3; D might be TRBD2 (6 bases). V shed 3 bases and J shed 0 bases, with 10 bases lying between them. The CDR3 runs 15 residues. The CDR3 region has the DNA TGTGCCAGCAGTTTGGATAGCGGTAGCACAGATACGCAGTATTTT. Amino acids: CASSLDSGSTDTQYF.

In this sample, this clonotype turned up a few times. The chain uses TRBV5-1 and TRBJ2-1, with D maybe TRBD2 (5 bases). The germline V and J ends were trimmed by 6 bases and 15 bases, with 25 bases remaining between them. The CDR3 is 14 residues long. Germline CDR1 reads SGHRS; CDR2 reads YFSETQ. As DNA, the CDR3 is TGCGCCAGCACCTTCGGAGTTGCGGGTGGCGTTTGGTTCTTC. It codes for CASTFGVAGGVWFF.

There are a few counts of this clonotype. The V gene is TRBV12-3 or TRBV12-4, the J gene TRBJ2-1; 8 nucleotides align to TRBD2. The CDR3 runs to 13 residues. The J segment lost 9 bases and the V segment lost 5 bases, leaving 6 bases of the junction unmatched. Here the CDR3 reads CASSPREGSEQFF. The CDR3 DNA sequence: TGTGCCAGCAGTCCCCGGGAGGGGAGTGAGCAGTTCTTC.

V gene TRBV12-3 or TRBV12-4 combines with J gene TRBJ2-2, with unresolved D. This CDR3 is 14 amino acids long. V was clipped by 8 bases and J by 2 bases, with 12 bases between them. The CDR3 bases are TGTGCCAGCCAACCGGGCGGAAACACCGGGGAGCTGTTTTTT. As protein: CASQPGGNTGELFF.

The chain combines TRBV12-3 or TRBV12-4 with TRBJ2-6, with TRBD2 identical over 13 bases. This CDR3 spans 18 amino acids. The J segment lost 4 bases and the V segment lost 11 bases, leaving 14 bases of the junction unmatched. CDR3 sequence reads: CAGSSQLAGGPGANVLTF. The CDR3 DNA follows: TGTGCCGGTAGCTCTCAACTAGCGGGAGGGCCAGGGGCCAACGTCCTGACTTTC.

This sequence joins TRBV27 and TRBJ2-7; 7 bases are a match to TRBD2. Per the germline V gene, CDR1 is MNHEY and CDR2 is SMNVEV (reference sequence). The CDR3 runs to 13 residues. V lost 6 bases to trimming and J lost 0 bases; unmatched junction nucleotides: 2. The CDR3 is CASRRESSYEQYF. CDR3 nucleotides: TGTGCCAGCAGGCGGGAGAGCTCCTACGAGCAGTACTTC.

This clonotype was detected only a few times. J is TRBJ2-3 and V is TRBV3-1, with 7 nucleotides matching TRBD1. Germline-derived CDR1 and CDR2 are LGHDT and YNNKEL (reference sequence). V lost 1 base to trimming and J lost 3 bases; unmatched junction nucleotides: 7. CDR3 length: 16 residues. CDR3: CASSQARTGLTDTQYF. In nucleotides, the CDR3 is TGTGCCAGCAGCCAAGCAAGGACAGGACTTACAGATACGCAGTATTTT.

Here the CDR3 DNA reads TGCAGCGTTACCGGGACAGGGACCTACGAGCAGTACTTC. Encoded protein: CSVTGTGTYEQYF. The chain carries TRBV29-1 and TRBJ2-7, with 9 positions matching TRBD1. V shed 5 bases, J shed 2 bases, and the junction held 4 bases outside the gene matches. CDR1 SQVTM and CDR2 ANQGSEA come from the germline V gene. The CDR3 consists of 13 residues.

The rearrangement uses TRBV27 and TRBJ2-7; 8 bases line up with TRBD2. The CDR3 contains 14 residues. The germline V gene encodes CDR1 MNHEY and CDR2 SMNVEV (reference sequence). Trimming removed 7 bases from V and 6 bases from J; junction bases left unmatched: 11. The CDR3: CASTALPRGGEQYF. As DNA, the CDR3 is TGTGCCAGCACCGCTCTCCCCCGGGGGGGCGAGCAGTACTTC.

CDR3 in amino acids: CASSPATSGSYNEQFF. The CDR3 DNA sequence: TGTGCCAGCAGCCCCGCGACTAGCGGGAGTTACAATGAGCAGTTCTTC. The chain has TRBV4-2 and TRBJ2-1; 12 positions agree with TRBD2. The trim removed 4 bases at V and 4 bases at J, leaving 5 bases unmatched. CDR3 size: 16 residues. Germline-derived CDR1 and CDR2 are LGHNA and YNFKEQ.

This clonotype has just a few counts. V is TRBV29-1 and J is TRBJ2-7; TRBD2 aligns across 7 bases. The CDR3 length is 13 residues. The junction had 6 bases not matched to a gene; V was cut back by 6 bases and J by 1 base. The germline gives CDR1 SQVTM, CDR2 ANQGSEA. The CDR3 loop is CSVLYGRSYEQYF. CDR3 nucleotides: TGCAGCGTCCTCTACGGGAGGTCCTACGAGCAGTACTTC.

The chain is built from TRBV20-1 and TRBJ2-7; no firm D call. Germline CDR1 and CDR2: DFQATT and SNEGSKA (reference sequence). V lost 6 bases, J lost 13 bases, and 28 bases lay in between. The CDR3 loop spans 14 amino acids. CDR3 sequence: CSARATRYPPAEYF. For the CDR3, the DNA is TGCAGTGCCCGTGCGACACGATATCCGCCTGCTGAATACTTC.

The chain joins TRBV7-2 to TRBJ1-1; D ambiguous. Germline V gene lookup returns CDR1 SGHTA and CDR2 FQGNSA. CDR3 length equals 11 residues. V lost 7 bases and J 7 bases, leaving 10 bases between the germline ends. CDR3 protein: CASTETIEAFF. CDR3 nucleotides: TGTGCCAGCACCGAGACTATTGAAGCTTTCTTT.

This clonotype has just a few counts. The CDR3 bases are TGCGCCAGCAGTGCTAGCGGGAGTGGCGAGCAGTACTTC. Protein sequence: CASSASGSGEQYF. The chain carries TRBV5-1 and TRBJ2-7; 10 bases fit TRBD2. Looked up from germline, CDR1 is SGHRS and CDR2 is YFSETQ. V dropped 5 bases and J dropped 6; count of bases not matched to a gene: 5. The CDR3 length is 13 residues.

The table lists this clonotype with a few counts. The CDR3 here is CASSERPGLAGGGEQFF. The CDR3 nucleotides read TGTGCCAGCAGTGAACGACCGGGACTAGCGGGAGGAGGTGAGCAGTTCTTC. V and J are TRBV6-6 and TRBJ2-1; 15 bases are a match to TRBD2. The CDR3 is made up of 17 amino acids. The junction had 11 bases not matched to a gene; V was cut back by 5 bases and J by 9 bases. From germline, CDR1 is MNHNY and CDR2 SVGAGI (reference sequence).

J is TRBJ2-7 and V is TRBV10-3, with D perhaps being TRBD1 or TRBD2 (5 bases each). Germline V gives CDR1 ENHRY, CDR2 SYGVKD. V shed 7 bases and J shed 0 bases, with 7 bases lying between them. This CDR3 spans 12 amino acids. The DNA of the CDR3 is TGTGCCATCAAGGGGAGCTCCTACGAGCAGTACTTC. This translates into CAIKGSSYEQYF.

This clonotype was seen a few times. V and J are TRBV12-3 or TRBV12-4 and TRBJ2-4; 7 bases are a match to TRBD1. The V segment lost 5 bases and the J segment 6 bases; nucleotides outside the gene matches: 13. The CDR3 consists of 16 residues. The CDR3 DNA reads as TGTGCCAGCAGTCCCAGACAGGGCCGAGAAGGAAACATTCAGTACTTC. It codes for CASSPRQGREGNIQYF.